This entry concerns a single T cell receptor (beta chain). This CDR3 is 15 amino acids long. Trimming stripped 2 bases from V and 6 bases from J, with 14 bases between. Germline CDR1 is MGHRA and CDR2 is YSYEKL. The data originate from a study of shared clonotypes between healthy human individuals. At the level of the study: Samples came from a couple of female and a few male donors aged 18 to 49.

Sequencing was performed with immunoSEQ multiplex PCR; in TCRdb, only in-frame clones are kept and a portion is missing. Altogether 470,000 or so clones are present, 78% being singletons, with the ten largest covering 12%. Some 90 million PBMCs were counted before genomic DNA extraction. The TCR sequence derives from a woman aged 40 to 50 in good health. Some clones in this sample may be carry-over from other donors' samples. The specimen was PBMCs. V is TRBV4-1 and J is TRBJ2-4; D is perhaps TRBD1 or TRBD2 (5 bases each). The CDR3 here is CASSQPRDGRNIQYF. The CDR3 DNA follows: TGCGCCAGCAGCCAACCCCGGGACGGGCGAAACATTCAGTACTTC.